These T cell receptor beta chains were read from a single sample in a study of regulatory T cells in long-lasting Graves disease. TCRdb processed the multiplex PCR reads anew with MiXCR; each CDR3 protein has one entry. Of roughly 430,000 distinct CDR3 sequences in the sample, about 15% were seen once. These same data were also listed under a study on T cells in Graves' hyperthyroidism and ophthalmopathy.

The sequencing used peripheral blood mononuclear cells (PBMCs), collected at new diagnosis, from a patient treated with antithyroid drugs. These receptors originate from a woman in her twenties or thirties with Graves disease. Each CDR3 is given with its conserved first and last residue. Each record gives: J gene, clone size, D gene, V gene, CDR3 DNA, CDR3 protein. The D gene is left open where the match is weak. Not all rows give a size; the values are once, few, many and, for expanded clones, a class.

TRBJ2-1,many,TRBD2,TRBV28,TGTGCCAGCAGTTTACTCTCGGGGGGAGGTCGTGACAATGAGCAGTTCTTC,CASSLLSGGGRDNEQFF
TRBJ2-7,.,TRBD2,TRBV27,TGTGCCAGCAGTTTGATATACCCCGGGGGGACTAGCGGGGGATTTTCCTACGAGCAGTACTTC,CASSLIYPGGTSGGFSYEQYF
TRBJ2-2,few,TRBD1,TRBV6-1,TGTGCCAGCAGTCGGACAGGGGGCGCGAACACCGGGGAGCTGTTTTTT,CASSRTGGANTGELFF
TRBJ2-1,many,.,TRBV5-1,TGCGCCAGCAGCCCGTTTCAGGCGGCCTCCTACAATGAGCAGTTCTTC,CASSPFQAASYNEQFF
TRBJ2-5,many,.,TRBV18,TGTGCCAGCTCACCAACGCTTGAAGAGACCCAGTACTTC,CASSPTLEETQYF
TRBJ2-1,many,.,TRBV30,TGTGCCTGGAGTTGGGACAGCGGGAGTGGAAATGAGCAGTTCTTC,CAWSWDSGSGNEQFF
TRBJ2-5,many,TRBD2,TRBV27,TGTGCCAGCAGTCTGGGGGGTGGGGCGGGAGGTTGGGAGACCCAGTACTTC,CASSLGGGAGGWETQYF
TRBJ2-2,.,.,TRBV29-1,TGCAGCGTTGAAGGGACAGCGAGAAACACCGGGGAGCTGTTTTTT,CSVEGTARNTGELFF
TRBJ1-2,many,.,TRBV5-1,TGTGCCAGCAGCTCGTCAGCCGGGACAAGCTATGGCTACACCTTC,CASSSSAGTSYGYTF
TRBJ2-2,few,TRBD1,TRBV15,TGTGCCACCCGACAGGGGTCCTTAGCCGGGGAGCTGTTTTTT,CATRQGSLAGELFF
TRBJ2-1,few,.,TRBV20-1,TGCAGTGCGAGCTATACTTCGGACTGGAATGAGCAGTTCTTC,CSASYTSDWNEQFF
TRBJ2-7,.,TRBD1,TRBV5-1,TGCGCCAGCAGTCGGACAGGGGCGGACGAGCAGTACTTC,CASSRTGADEQYF
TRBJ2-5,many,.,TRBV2,TGTGCCAGCAGCCAAGAGACCCAGTACTTC,CASSQETQYF
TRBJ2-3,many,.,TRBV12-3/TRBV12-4,TGTGCCAGCAGTGAAAAGGCAGCGAGAGTTAGCACAGATACGCAGTATTTT,CASSEKAARVSTDTQYF
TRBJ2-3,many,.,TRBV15,TGTGCCACCAGCAGAGTAGGGTCCTTAGAGGGGGCAGATACGCAGTATTTT,CATSRVGSLEGADTQYF
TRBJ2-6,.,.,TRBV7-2,TGTGCCAGCTTAGACAGCTCTGGGGCCAACGTCCTGACTTTC,CASLDSSGANVLTF
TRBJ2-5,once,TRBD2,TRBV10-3,TGTGCCATCAGAGCGGGAGTAAACCAAGAGACCCAGTACTTC,CAIRAGVNQETQYF
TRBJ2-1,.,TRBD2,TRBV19,TGTGCCAGTAAGTTCAGGAGCGGGAGCTTCCTCAATGAGCAGTTCTTC,CASKFRSGSFLNEQFF
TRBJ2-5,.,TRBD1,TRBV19,TGTGCCAGTAGTAACCCGACAGGGGAAGAGACCCAGTACTTC,CASSNPTGEETQYF
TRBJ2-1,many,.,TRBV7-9,TGTGCCAGCAGCCTACATTCCAGCAATGAGCAGTTCTTC,CASSLHSSNEQFF
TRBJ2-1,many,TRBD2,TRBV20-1,TGCAGTGCTAGATCGACTAGCGGGAGAAATGAGCAGTTCTTC,CSARSTSGRNEQFF
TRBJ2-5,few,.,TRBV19,TGTGCCAGTAGTATAGCCGGGCGCCTCCAAGAGACCCAGTACTTC,CASSIAGRLQETQYF
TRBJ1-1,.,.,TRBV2,TGTGCCAGCATCCCGGGAGGAGCTTTCTTT,CASIPGGAFF
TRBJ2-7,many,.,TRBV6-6,TGTGCCAGCAGTTACTCGAGAGGGGGGGGCTACGAGCAGTACTTC,CASSYSRGGGYEQYF
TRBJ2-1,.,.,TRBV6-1,TGTGCCAGCACCTGGGAGGTTTACAATGAGCAGTTCTTC,CASTWEVYNEQFF
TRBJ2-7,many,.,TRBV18,TGTGCCAGCTCACCACAGGGAGGACCCTACGAGCAGTACTTC,CASSPQGGPYEQYF
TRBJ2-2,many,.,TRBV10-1,TGCGCCAGCAGTCAGCGGGCTGACGGGCCCGGGGAGCTGTTTTTT,CASSQRADGPGELFF
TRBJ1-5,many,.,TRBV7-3,TGTGCCAGCAGCTCACCAAGCCCCCCCAGGGACGGACAGCCCCAGCATTTT,CASSSPSPPRDGQPQHF
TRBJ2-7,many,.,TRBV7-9,TGTGCCAGCAGCTTAGGAGGGCGACTCCCATACGAGCAGTACTTC,CASSLGGRLPYEQYF